The 3 T cell receptor beta chains below come from one sample, sequenced in a study of CD8+ T cells in alopecia areata. The sequencing template was cDNA reverse transcribed from extracted RNA. TCRdb's copy holds only in-frame clones and misses some; the assay was immunoSEQ multiplex PCR. Of roughly 280,000 clones detected, 50% to 75% appear once; the ten largest clones hold about 0.9%. Regarding treatment: oral pan-JAK inhibitor, 5-10 mg twice daily. The sequencing here drew on CD4+ T cells sorted from blood, taken between weeks 51 and 52, from a patient treated with tofacitinib. Every receptor here comes from a human donor with alopecia areata.

CDR3: CASSFTTTGELFF. The DNA for the CDR3 is TGTGCCAGCTCGTTTACTACCACCGGGGAGCTGTTTTTT. The chain combines TRBV18 with TRBJ2-2; no firm D call. Trimming removed 6 bases from V and 4 bases from J, with 9 bases in between. CDR1 is KGHSH and CDR2 is LQKENI in the germline V gene. CDR3 size: 13 residues. Variable domain in full (rest from reference TRBV18 and TRBJ2-2): NAGVMQNPRHLVRRRGQEARLRCSPMKGHSHVYWYRQLPEEGLKFMVYLQKENIIDESGMPKERFSAEFPKEGPSILRIQQVVRGDSAAYFCASSFTTTGELFFGEGSRLTVL.

The chain is built from TRBV7-9 and TRBJ2-5, with TRBD2 identical over 15 bases. The length of the CDR3 is 18 residues. Trimming cost V 5 bases and J 2 bases; bases outside gene matches: 9. Germline-derived CDR1 and CDR2 are SEHNR and FQNEAQ (reference sequence). The CDR3 nucleotides are TGTGCCAGCAGCAACCGGGGACTAGCGGGGGGCGTACAAGAGACCCAGTACTTC. Amino acids: CASSNRGLAGGVQETQYF.

The rearrangement links TRBV10-3 to TRBJ2-5; D remains unclear. V lost 0 bases and J lost 5, with 4 bases in between. The CDR3 spans 12 residues. CDR1 is ENHRY and CDR2 is SYGVKD in the germline V gene. This chain's CDR3 is CAISESLETQYF. The CDR3 nucleotides are TGTGCCATCAGTGAGTCACTTGAGACCCAGTACTTC.